These T cell receptor beta chains were read from a single sample in a study of T cell responses to AZD1222 COVID-19 vaccine. Clones were sequenced by immunoSEQ multiplex PCR, and TCRdb holds only the in-frame ones, with some missing. The sample records 50,000 to 85,000 clones, less than 85% being singletons. Source: peripheral blood, taken on day 0 of MenACWY control vaccination. The source of these receptors is an adult in good health. The CDR3 runs from the conserved cysteine through the conserved F or W. D genes are given only for firm matches. Clone sizes are given selectively: once, few, many, or a class where the clone is expanded.

TRBJ1-5 | 14 | TRBV13 | . | . | CASSLRGGNQPQHF | TGTGCCAGCAGCTTGCGGGGAGGCAATCAGCCCCAGCATTTT
TRBJ2-2 | 16 | TRBV24-1 | TRBD1 | . | CATSDPDRGNTGELFF | TGTGCCACCAGTGACCCGGACAGGGGGAACACCGGGGAGCTGTTTTTT
TRBJ1-6 | 17 | TRBV7-8 | TRBD1 | . | CASSQRPGQGAESPLHF | TGTGCCAGCAGCCAACGACCGGGACAGGGGGCAGAATCACCCCTCCACTTT
TRBJ1-6 | 13 | TRBV2 | . | . | CASKATSNSPLHF | TGTGCCAGCAAGGCCACCAGCAATTCACCCCTCCACTTT
TRBJ2-7 | 13 | TRBV3-1/TRBV3-2 | TRBD2 | . | CASSQRREGEQYF | TGTGCCAGCAGCCAAAGGCGGGAGGGCGAGCAGTACTTC
TRBJ1-6 | 12 | TRBV27 | TRBD1 | . | CASRTGNSPLHF | TGTGCCAGCAGGACAGGGAATTCACCCCTCCACTTT
TRBJ1-1 | 13 | TRBV7-9 | . | . | CASSAGGNTEAFF | TGTGCCAGCAGCGCCGGAGGGAACACTGAAGCTTTCTTT
TRBJ2-7 | 14 | TRBV7-2 | . | . | CASSLSGSSYEQYF | TGTGCCAGCAGCTTATCAGGGTCCTCCTACGAGCAGTACTTC
TRBJ2-7 | 16 | TRBV5-4 | TRBD1 | once | CASSSQLGTGPYEQYF | TGTGCCAGCAGCTCGCAGCTCGGGACAGGCCCCTACGAGCAGTACTTC
TRBJ1-3 | 13 | TRBV3-1/TRBV3-2 | . | . | CASSQNAGNTIYF | TGTGCCAGCAGCCAAAACGCTGGAAACACCATATATTTT
TRBJ1-5 | 19 | TRBV30 | TRBD1 | . | CAWSVGGFRGRASNQPQHF | TGTGCCTGGAGTGTCGGGGGGTTCAGGGGGCGAGCGAGCAATCAGCCCCAGCATTTT
TRBJ2-4 | 12 | TRBV19 | . | . | CASSSGSDIQYF | TGTGCCAGTAGTTCCGGTTCGGACATTCAGTACTTC
TRBJ2-4 | 16 | TRBV4-3 | TRBD1 | . | CASSLGTGGAKNIQYF | TGCGCCAGCAGCCTAGGGACAGGGGGGGCCAAAAACATTCAGTACTTC
TRBJ2-6 | 16 | TRBV11-2 | . | . | CASSLGTVLGANVLTF | TGTGCCAGCAGCTTAGGAACAGTGTTGGGGGCCAACGTCCTGACTTTC
TRBJ1-4 | 16 | TRBV19 | TRBD1 | once | CAASRTGGDTNEKLFF | TGTGCCGCGTCGCGGACAGGGGGAGACACTAATGAAAAACTGTTTTTT
TRBJ2-1 | 12 | TRBV5-5 | . | . | CASSFPGGEQFF | TGTGCCAGCAGCTTTCCCGGTGGTGAGCAGTTCTTC
TRBJ2-5 | 17 | TRBV7-6 | . | . | CARKVQGRKGVQETQYF | TGTGCCCGAAAGGTACAGGGTAGGAAAGGGGTTCAAGAGACCCAGTACTTC
TRBJ2-3 | 12 | TRBV29-1 | . | once | CSANLVPDTQYF | TGCAGCGCCAACCTAGTACCAGATACGCAGTATTTT
TRBJ1-1 | 16 | TRBV7-8 | . | . | CASSLALGGSSTEAFF | TGTGCCAGCAGCTTAGCGCTGGGGGGTTCTAGCACTGAAGCTTTCTTT
TRBJ2-7 | 14 | TRBV15 | . | . | CATSRGTRPYEQYF | TGTGCCACCAGCAGGGGGACAAGACCCTACGAGCAGTACTTC
TRBJ2-2 | 14 | TRBV2 | . | . | CASSEIYASGELFF | TGTGCCAGCAGTGAAATTTATGCTTCCGGGGAGCTGTTTTTT
TRBJ1-3 | 17 | TRBV3-1/TRBV3-2 | . | . | CASSQDLGASSGNTIYF | TGTGCCAGCAGCCAAGATCTTGGGGCGTCCTCTGGAAACACCATATATTTT
TRBJ2-7 | 12 | TRBV11-2 | . | . | CASSNRPYEQYF | TGTGCCAGCAGCAACCGGCCCTACGAGCAGTACTTC
TRBJ2-5 | 16 | TRBV3-1/TRBV3-2 | TRBD2 | . | CASSQETSGGQETQYF | TGTGCCAGCAGCCAAGAGACTAGCGGGGGCCAAGAGACCCAGTACTTC
TRBJ2-3 | 16 | TRBV27 | . | . | CASSPKLPGSTDTQYF | TGTGCCAGCAGTCCCAAACTCCCAGGCTCCACAGATACGCAGTATTTT
TRBJ1-3 | 15 | TRBV7-9 | . | . | CASSLSGVSRNTIYF | TGTGCCAGCAGCTTAAGCGGGGTTTCAAGAAACACCATATATTTT
TRBJ2-1 | 13 | TRBV18 | TRBD2 | . | CASSLAGVNEQFF | TGTGCCAGCTCACTAGCGGGAGTGAATGAGCAGTTCTTC
TRBJ2-2 | 16 | TRBV9 | . | few | CASSEQGAANTGELFF | TGTGCCAGCAGCGAGCAGGGAGCCGCGAACACCGGGGAGCTGTTTTTT
TRBJ1-3 | 17 | TRBV7-6 | . | . | CASSGLIGAQHGNTIYF | TGTGCCAGCAGCGGCCTGATTGGAGCACAGCATGGAAACACCATATATTTT
TRBJ1-6 | 15 | TRBV11-2 | TRBD1 | . | CASSLMDRLNSPLHF | TGTGCCAGCAGCTTGATGGACAGGCTGAATTCACCCCTCCACTTT
TRBJ2-3 | 13 | TRBV7-9 | TRBD1 | . | CASKSQGADTQYF | TGTGCCAGCAAAAGTCAGGGGGCAGATACGCAGTATTTT
TRBJ1-5 | 15 | TRBV5-6 | TRBD1 | . | CASSLRRGLFQPQHF | TGTGCCAGCAGCTTGCGCAGGGGGCTCTTTCAGCCCCAGCATTTT
TRBJ2-5 | 13 | TRBV7-2 | . | . | CASSLVGRETQYF | TGTGCCAGCAGCTTAGTCGGGCGGGAGACCCAGTACTTC
TRBJ1-5 | 14 | TRBV2 | . | . | CASSLYRVGQPQHF | TGTGCCAGCAGTTTATACAGGGTTGGTCAGCCCCAGCATTTT
TRBJ2-1 | 16 | TRBV18 | TRBD1 | . | CASSPGTGQGFNEQFF | TGTGCCAGCTCACCAGGAACGGGACAGGGATTCAATGAGCAGTTCTTC
TRBJ2-7 | 14 | TRBV9 | TRBD1 | . | CASSPYDRGPEQYF | TGTGCCAGCAGCCCATACGACAGGGGGCCCGAGCAGTACTTC
TRBJ2-1 | 15 | TRBV27 | . | . | CASSLSWTSGNEQFF | TGTGCCAGCAGTTTATCGTGGACCTCGGGCAATGAGCAGTTCTTC
TRBJ2-6 | 16 | TRBV7-9 | TRBD1 | . | CASSFSQGTGANVLTF | TGTGCCAGCAGCTTTTCACAGGGGACTGGGGCCAACGTCCTGACTTTC
TRBJ1-2 | 15 | TRBV5-4 | TRBD1 | once | CASSPQGAQDYGYTF | TGTGCCAGCAGCCCGCAGGGGGCGCAGGACTATGGCTACACCTTC
TRBJ2-7 | 14 | TRBV27 | . | . | CASSLAADAYEQYF | TGTGCCAGCAGTTTAGCGGCGGACGCCTACGAGCAGTACTTC
TRBJ1-5 | 15 | TRBV15 | . | . | CATSREGGSNQPQHF | TGTGCCACCAGCAGAGAAGGGGGGAGCAATCAGCCCCAGCATTTT
TRBJ1-3 | 13 | TRBV9 | . | once | CASSVAVGNTIYF | TGTGCCAGCAGCGTAGCTGTTGGAAACACCATATATTTT
TRBJ2-7 | 13 | TRBV10-3 | TRBD2 | once | CATAREGAYEQYF | TGTGCCACCGCGCGGGAGGGTGCCTACGAGCAGTACTTC
TRBJ1-5 | 12 | TRBV19 | . | . | CASSMMNQPQHF | TGTGCCAGTAGTATGATGAATCAGCCCCAGCATTTT
TRBJ1-6 | 13 | TRBV12-3/TRBV12-4 | . | . | CASRGDYNSPLHF | TGTGCCAGCAGGGGGGACTATAATTCACCCCTCCACTTT
TRBJ1-1 | 12 | TRBV18 | . | . | CASSPLDGEAFF | TGTGCCAGCTCACCCCTGGACGGTGAAGCTTTCTTT
TRBJ1-1 | 11 | TRBV2 | . | few | CASSRGVEAFF | TGTGCCAGCAGTAGAGGTGTCGAAGCTTTCTTT
TRBJ1-1 | 14 | TRBV5-1 | TRBD1 | . | CASSPGGASTEAFF | TGCGCCTCCAGCCCAGGGGGCGCGTCGACTGAAGCTTTCTTT
TRBJ2-3 | 15 | TRBV5-1 | TRBD2 | . | CASSGAGGSTDTQYF | TGCGCCAGCAGCGGCGCGGGAGGAAGCACAGATACGCAGTATTTT
TRBJ2-7 | 15 | TRBV6-2/TRBV6-3 | . | . | CASSPLQRSSYEQYF | TGTGCCAGCAGCCCCCTCCAGCGGAGCTCCTACGAGCAGTACTTC
TRBJ1-2 | 11 | TRBV29-1 | . | . | CSVEGDYGYTF | TGCAGCGTCGAGGGGGACTATGGCTACACCTTC
TRBJ1-2 | 16 | TRBV7-2 | . | . | CASSLAGGEAYGGYTF | TGTGCCAGCAGCTTAGCTGGGGGCGAAGCCTACGGTGGCTACACCTTC
TRBJ1-1 | 13 | TRBV4-1 | . | . | CASSQAPVTEAFF | TGCGCCAGCAGCCAAGCGCCGGTCACTGAAGCTTTCTTT
TRBJ2-2 | 14 | TRBV9 | . | . | CASRPGLLDGELFF | TGTGCCAGCAGACCGGGACTCCTCGACGGGGAGCTGTTTTTT
TRBJ2-3 | 10 | TRBV14 | . | . | CASSQDVQYF | TGTGCCAGCAGCCAAGACGTTCAGTATTTT